These 27 T cell receptor beta chains share one sample of origin, sequenced in a study of tumor T cells in aggressive B-cell lymphoma (TCRdb year 2017). Receptors were amplified or captured by the immunoSEQ multiplex PCR assay. Held by TCRdb, this immuneACCESS table contains in-frame sequences only and omits some clones. Under half of the omission traces to an unresolved V gene where checked; the cause of the rest is unknown. Within this sample are roughly 4,000 clones, with about four fifths of them counted one time only. The ten largest make up 48% of the sample. Sequencing was done on a sample of tumor tissue. These TCRs come from an adult with diffuse large B cell lymphoma.

The sample holds one count of this clone. The sample has other DNA sequences that encode this CDR3 too. This chain uses TRBV9 with TRBJ2-7; the match to TRBD2 covers 7 bases. Trimming cost V 4 bases and J 7 bases; bases outside gene matches: 17. Per the germline V gene, CDR1 is SGDLS and CDR2 is YYNGEE. The CDR3 is 16 residues long. In DNA, the CDR3 is TGTGCCAGCAGCCCACTGGCGAGGGAGGGGCCTGAAGAGCAGTACTTC. Encoded protein: CASSPLAREGPEEQYF.

This clone was observed once. The rearrangement uses TRBV10-1 and TRBJ2-3; D might be TRBD2 (6 bases). The germline V gene has CDR1 WNHNN and CDR2 SYGVQD (reference sequence). The CDR3 is 13 residues long. The V and J ends lost 6 bases and 2 bases respectively, with 9 bases between them. CDR3 residues: CASSRDSTDTQYF. DNA of the CDR3: TGCGCCAGCAGCCGGGACTCCACAGATACGCAGTATTTT.

The J gene is TRBJ2-5, the V gene TRBV5-1; 11 bases are shared with TRBD2. Germline V gene lookup returns CDR1 SGHRS and CDR2 YFSETQ. Trimming at V came to 3 bases and at J to 4 bases, leaving 5 bases not matched to a gene. The CDR3 has 15 residues. CDR3 protein: CASSSLAGGVETQYF. The CDR3 DNA is TGCGCCAGCAGCTCATTAGCGGGAGGGGTAGAGACCCAGTACTTC.

The chain links TRBV6-5 to TRBJ2-6; D may be TRBD2 (5 bases). There are 15 residues in the CDR3. The germline V gene has CDR1 MNHEY and CDR2 SVGAGI. The V end lost 6 bases, the J end lost 0 bases, and 9 bases lay between the germline ends. The CDR3 coding sequence is TGTGCCAGCAGCCTCAGCGGCTCTGGGGCCAACGTCCTGACTTTC. Translating it yields CASSLSGSGANVLTF.

Only a few counts were recorded for this clone. The CDR3 nucleotides are TGTGCCAGCAGCCCCGGGACTCTGGGCGAGCAGTACTTC. Translated, it gives CASSPGTLGEQYF. The chain couples TRBV11-2 to TRBJ2-7, with D possibly matching TRBD2 (6 bases). Between the trimmed V and J ends, which lost 5 bases and 6 bases, there was a span of 14 bases. The CDR3 is made up of 13 amino acids. CDR1 and CDR2 (germline): SGHAT, FQNNGV.

The V gene is TRBV27, the J gene TRBJ2-5; 10 nucleotides line up with TRBD1. V shed 3 bases, J shed 11 bases, and the junction held 6 bases outside the gene matches. CDR3 size: 13 residues. Germline values: CDR1 MNHEY, CDR2 SMNVEV (reference sequence). CDR3 sequence (DNA): TGTGCCAGCAGTTTTTGGGGGACAGGGGAGCAGTACTTC. It yields the protein CASSFWGTGEQYF.

This clone has a handful of counts. This chain links TRBV11-2 with TRBJ2-5; perhaps TRBD2 as D (5 bases). This CDR3 contains 14 residues. V lost 5 bases to trimming and J lost 5 bases, with 15 bases between them. From germline, CDR1 is SGHAT and CDR2 FQNNGV. CDR3 amino acids: CASSPERDGETQYF. The CDR3 coding sequence is TGTGCCAGCAGCCCCGAGAGGGATGGGGAGACCCAGTACTTC.

The genes are TRBV27 and TRBJ1-2, with D unresolved. This CDR3 is 14 amino acids long. Germline V gene data show CDR1 as MNHEY and CDR2 as SMNVEV (reference sequence). The V end lost 2 bases, the J end lost 7 bases, and 14 bases lay between the germline ends. CDR3 in amino acids: CASSLIGSGTGYTF. Written as DNA, the CDR3 is TGTGCCAGCAGTTTAATAGGGAGCGGAACTGGCTACACCTTC.

The rearrangement links TRBV2 to TRBJ2-5, with TRBD2 identical over 10 bases. Judging by the DNA end, TRBJ2-7 fits better; the J call may be wrong. The length of the CDR3 is 15 residues. Germline CDR1 reads SNHLY; CDR2 reads FYNNEI. CDR3 coding DNA: TGTGCCAGCAGTGCAGGGACTAGCGCAGTCTACGAGCAGTACTTC. It yields the protein CASSAGTSAVYEQYF.

V usage is TRBV6-1 and J usage is TRBJ1-1; 7 bases match TRBD1. The trim removed 7 bases at V and 1 base at J, leaving 3 bases unmatched. CDR1 and CDR2 (germline): MNHNS, SASEGT. This CDR3 has 13 amino acids. CDR3 region: CASNNRGNTEAFF. For the CDR3, the DNA is TGTGCCAGCAATAACAGGGGGAACACTGAAGCTTTCTTT.

The rearrangement joins TRBV10-3 to TRBJ1-6, with unresolved D. CDR3 length: 13 amino acids. The V end was cut by 3 bases, the J end by 9 bases, with 9 bases between. Germline-derived CDR1 and CDR2 are ENHRY and SYGVKD. CDR3 amino acids: CAISEEGGSPLHF. The CDR3 nucleotides are TGTGCCATCAGTGAAGAGGGCGGTTCACCCCTCCACTTT.

The chain recombines TRBV27 with TRBJ2-1; 13 nucleotides align to TRBD2. Germline CDR1 is MNHEY and CDR2 is SMNVEV (reference sequence). Unmatched junction bases numbered 6, after V lost 3 bases and J lost 7 bases. This CDR3 contains 16 residues. The CDR3 region is CASSFTSGRAKNEQFF. For the CDR3, the DNA is TGTGCCAGCAGTTTCACTAGCGGGAGGGCCAAGAATGAGCAGTTCTTC.

The chain has TRBV10-3 and TRBJ1-5; D perhaps matches TRBD1 (6 bases). Germline V lookup: CDR1 ENHRY, CDR2 SYGVKD. This CDR3 comprises 13 residues. Trimming left V 10 bases short and J 5 bases short, with 15 bases between. CDR3 sequence reads: CATQQGRDQPQHF. In nucleotides, the CDR3 is TGTGCCACTCAACAGGGACGGGATCAGCCCCAGCATTTT.

The chain couples TRBV9 to TRBJ2-7; 11 nucleotides match TRBD2. The trim removed 1 base at V and 5 bases at J, leaving 5 bases unmatched. The length of the CDR3 is 15 residues. The germline gives CDR1 SGDLS, CDR2 YYNGEE. The CDR3 reads CASSVTTSGSHEQYF. The DNA of the CDR3 is TGTGCCAGCAGCGTAACCACTAGCGGGAGCCACGAGCAGTACTTC. Complete variable domain (other parts from reference TRBV9 and TRBJ2-7): DSGVTQTPKHLITATGQRVTLRCSPRSGDLSVYWYQQSLDQGLQFLIQYYNGEERAKGNILERFSAQQFPDLHSELNLSSLELGDSALYFCASSVTTSGSHEQYFGPGTRLTVT.

The chain is built from TRBV5-1 and TRBJ1-4, with a possible D match to TRBD1 (6 bases). The CDR3 runs to 13 residues. V shed 5 bases and J shed 8 bases, with 13 bases lying between them. Germline assignment: CDR1 SGHRS and CDR2 YFSETQ. CDR3 in DNA: TGCGCCAGCAGGGGGGACACCGGCGAAAAACTGTTTTTT. Protein product: CASRGDTGEKLFF.

There are a few counts of this clone. The chain has TRBV11-3 and TRBJ1-6; 7 bases align to TRBD1. V was clipped by 1 base and J by 6 bases; unmatched bases: 3. From germline, CDR1 is SGHNT and CDR2 YENEEA. The CDR3 is 15 amino acids. CDR3 DNA: TGTGCCAGCAGCTTAGTGACAGGGTTTAATTCACCCCTCCACTTT. Residues: CASSLVTGFNSPLHF.

This clone was recorded a few times. This chain links TRBV10-2 with TRBJ2-5; D uncertain. CDR3 length: 14 residues. V was clipped by 0 bases and J by 5 bases, with 10 bases between them. Germline CDR1 WSHSY, CDR2 SAAADI. The CDR3 sequence is CASSESKPSETQYF. CDR3 sequence (DNA): TGCGCCAGCAGTGAGTCGAAGCCTAGTGAGACCCAGTACTTC.

The rearrangement links TRBV19 to TRBJ1-5, with TRBD1 as a possible D gene (5 bases). Trimming shortened V by 3 bases and J by 0 bases, and 12 bases separated the two germline ends. Germline-derived CDR1 and CDR2 are LNHDA and SQIVND (reference sequence). The CDR3 is 16 amino acids. As DNA, the CDR3 is TGTGCCAGTAGTATTTTAGGGGCCAATAGCAATCAGCCCCAGCATTTT. Translated, it gives CASSILGANSNQPQHF.

J is TRBJ2-7 and V is TRBV5-1; 11 nucleotides line up with TRBD2. Germline-derived CDR1 and CDR2 are SGHRS and YFSETQ. With 7 bases clipped from V and 6 bases from J, the junction kept 9 bases outside the gene matches. The CDR3 is made up of 14 amino acids. The CDR3 reads CASGELAGEGEQYF. In DNA, the CDR3 is TGCGCCAGCGGCGAACTAGCGGGAGAGGGCGAGCAGTACTTC. Complete variable domain (other parts from reference TRBV5-1 and TRBJ2-7): KAGVTQTPRYLIKTRGQQVTLSCSPISGHRSVSWYQQTPGQGLQFLFEYFSETQRNKGNFPGRFSGRQFSNSRSEMNVSTLELGDSALYLCASGELAGEGEQYFGPGTRLTVT.

This chain links TRBV6-5 with TRBJ2-3, with D hard to call. The CDR3 is 14 amino acids. Germline V gives CDR1 MNHEY, CDR2 SVGAGI. The V end lost 10 bases, the J end lost 4 bases, and 18 bases lay between the germline ends. The CDR3 spells CATTTPPPADTQYF. The CDR3 nucleotides read TGTGCCACCACCACCCCACCGCCGGCAGATACGCAGTATTTT.

This chain uses TRBV5-1 with TRBJ1-3; TRBD1 agrees at 11 bases. Germline loops: CDR1 SGHRS, CDR2 YFSETQ. The CDR3 length is 15 residues. V gave up 4 bases and J gave up 4 bases; unmatched junction bases: 4. This CDR3 is CASSPDRGHGNTIYF. The CDR3 region has the DNA TGCGCCAGCAGCCCGGACAGGGGGCACGGAAACACCATATATTTT.

A single count supports this clone. The chain recombines TRBV29-1 with TRBJ2-7, with TRBD1 matching 8 bases. The CDR3 contains 12 residues. V dropped 4 bases and J dropped 2; count of bases not matched to a gene: 1. Germline CDR1 SQVTM, CDR2 ANQGSEA. The CDR3 nucleotides read TGCAGCGTTGTACAGGGGGCCTACGAGCAGTACTTC. This translates into CSVVQGAYEQYF.

V usage is TRBV18 and J usage is TRBJ2-1, with TRBD1 matching 7 bases. There are 13 residues in the CDR3. V trimming: 5 bases; J trimming: 9 bases; junction bases outside the gene matches: 7. Germline CDR1 reads KGHSH; CDR2 reads LQKENI. The CDR3 loop is CASSSTGSGEQFF. The DNA for the CDR3 is TGTGCCAGCTCATCGACAGGGTCCGGTGAGCAGTTCTTC.

Comments on this clone: This is likely a read error, given that the CDR3 carries no conserved phenylalanine or tryptophan at its end. The limits of the CDR3 on the DNA are not certain, so only TCRdb's listed CDR3 is given. The chain employs TRBV5-1 and TRBJ2-7; the table calls TRBD1, which could not be checked here. Germline CDR1 and CDR2: SGHRS and YFSETQ. The CDR3 comprises 10 residues, both ends counted. The CDR3 reads CASSLPWTGQ.

The V gene is TRBV28, the J gene TRBJ2-1, with D perhaps TRBD2 (7 bases). Germline V gene sequence: CDR1 MDHEN, CDR2 SYDVKM. This CDR3 has 14 amino acids. V was clipped by 5 bases and J by 8 bases, with 16 bases between them. The CDR3 is CASSARGGADEQFF. The CDR3 region has the DNA TGTGCCAGCAGTGCCAGAGGGGGGGCTGATGAGCAGTTCTTC.

The chain combines TRBV5-6 with TRBJ2-7, with a possible D match to TRBD1 (5 bases). The CDR3 totals 15 residues. Between the trimmed V and J ends, which lost 5 bases and 6 bases, there was a span of 21 bases. The germline gives CDR1 SGHDT, CDR2 YYEEEE. CDR3 bases: TGTGCCAGCAGAGACTGGGGCACCCCTCTTGCCGAGCAGTACTTC. This sequence encodes CASRDWGTPLAEQYF.

V is TRBV19 and J is TRBJ2-2; 9 nucleotides agree with TRBD1. Germline CDR1 is LNHDA and CDR2 is SQIVND (reference sequence). The CDR3 consists of 17 residues. J lost 1 base, V lost 7 bases, and 10 bases had no gene match. The CDR3 is CASNSPRGQGNTGELFF. CDR3 in DNA: TGTGCCAGTAATTCTCCCAGGGGACAGGGGAACACCGGGGAGCTGTTTTTT.